One sample yielded the 16 T cell receptor beta chains listed below, sequenced in a study of cytomegalovirus exposure and HLA in healthy donors. Profiled with immunoSEQ multiplex PCR; TCRdb holds only in-frame clones, not every one. This table has about 220,000 clones, about 86% appearing once. Sequenced input: PBMCs. These receptor sequences come from a young man in good health and CMV-seronegative.

This clone came up once. The chain carries TRBV6-6 and TRBJ2-7, with D unclear. The CDR3 spans 13 residues. The germline V gene has CDR1 MNHNY and CDR2 SVGAGI (reference sequence). The ends were cut back, 2 bases at V and 2 bases at J, with 7 bases in the middle. The chain's CDR3 is CASSYVAPYEQYF. CDR3 DNA: TGTGCCAGCAGTTACGTGGCCCCCTACGAGCAGTACTTC.

This clone was observed a single time. The rearrangement links TRBV7-9 to TRBJ1-1; tentative D call: TRBD1 (6 bases). V gave up 5 bases and J gave up 1 base, with 8 bases separating them. There are 13 residues in the CDR3. Per the germline V gene, CDR1 is SEHNR and CDR2 is FQNEAQ (reference sequence). The CDR3 region is CASSGQRNTEAFF. The CDR3 nucleotides read TGTGCCAGCAGCGGACAGAGGAACACTGAAGCTTTCTTT.

The J gene is TRBJ1-1, the V gene TRBV5-4; the D gene is possibly TRBD1 (5 bases). V gave up 4 bases and J gave up 1 base, with 11 bases separating them. Germline assignment: CDR1 SGHNT and CDR2 YYREEE (reference sequence). The CDR3 consists of 14 residues. CDR3 DNA sequence: TGTGCCAGCAGCAGATCCCAGGGGAACACTGAAGCTTTCTTT. Its translation is CASSRSQGNTEAFF.

The chain uses TRBV28 and TRBJ2-5; TRBD2 agrees at 9 bases. Germline assignment: CDR1 MDHEN and CDR2 SYDVKM. The junction had 9 bases not matched to a gene; V was cut back by 5 bases and J by 2 bases. The length of the CDR3 is 16 residues. The DNA for the CDR3 is TGTGCCAGCAGTCTCTGGCGGGGGGGAAAACAAGAGACCCAGTACTTC. Translated, it gives CASSLWRGGKQETQYF.

This clone occurred a few times. V gene TRBV6-5 combines with J gene TRBJ2-2; 9 positions agree with TRBD1. The CDR3 extends over 15 amino acids. The ends lost 4 bases at V and 4 bases at J; junction bases unmatched: 4. The germline V gene encodes CDR1 MNHEY and CDR2 SVGAGI. The CDR3 DNA sequence: TGTGCCAGCAGTTCCGGGACAGGGACCACCGGGGAGCTGTTTTTT. Translating it yields CASSSGTGTTGELFF.

CDR3 in DNA: TGTGCCAGTAGAGGGTTGGGGGGGCCGCCTTCACCCCTCCACTTT. Translation: CASRGLGGPPSPLHF. The chain has TRBV19 and TRBJ1-6, with D perhaps TRBD1 (6 bases). CDR1 is LNHDA and CDR2 is SQIVND in the germline V gene (reference sequence). V dropped 6 bases and J dropped 9 bases, with 18 bases sitting between them. This CDR3 spans 15 amino acids.

J is TRBJ1-1 and V is TRBV14, with D perhaps TRBD1 (6 bases). V was shortened by 3 bases and J by 0 bases, with 17 bases between the two germline ends. Germline V CDR1 and CDR2: SGHDN, FVKESK. The CDR3 is 17 residues long. DNA of the CDR3: TGTGCCAGCAGCCATTTCAGGGGCGGTGCAGTGAACACTGAAGCTTTCTTT. This gives the protein CASSHFRGGAVNTEAFF.

This chain joins TRBV5-4 and TRBJ2-7; D gene ambiguous. This CDR3 has 16 residues. Germline CDR1 reads SGHNT; CDR2 reads YYREEE (reference sequence). Trimming removed 3 bases from V and 0 bases from J, with 16 bases in between. CDR3 bases: TGTGCCAGCAGCTCGAAGATTGGTGCTAGCTCCTACGAGCAGTACTTC. This gives the protein CASSSKIGASSYEQYF.

V gene TRBV19 combines with J gene TRBJ2-7, with TRBD1 identical over 7 bases. The germline gives CDR1 LNHDA, CDR2 SQIVND (reference sequence). The CDR3 extends over 14 amino acids. Trimming took 10 bases from V and 2 from J; bases not matched to a gene: 11. CDR3 sequence reads: CATVQGRPPYEQYF. The CDR3 nucleotides are TGTGCCACCGTACAGGGGAGACCTCCCTACGAGCAGTACTTC.

The chain employs TRBV12-5 and TRBJ2-7; 10 nucleotides agree with TRBD1. Trimming removed 1 base from V and 5 bases from J; junction bases left unmatched: 5. The V gene's germline CDR1 is LGHNT and CDR2 FRNRAP. This CDR3 is built from 15 residues. CDR3 amino acids: CASGLGQGAVNEQYF. As DNA, the CDR3 is TGTGCTAGTGGTTTGGGACAGGGGGCTGTCAACGAGCAGTACTTC.

The chain couples TRBV28 to TRBJ2-1; D is perhaps TRBD1 (6 bases). The V end lost 6 bases, the J end lost 7 bases, and 13 bases lay between the germline ends. The germline gives CDR1 MDHEN, CDR2 SYDVKM. The CDR3 has 13 residues. CDR3 bases: TGTGCCAGCAGGGCAGGGGTGGTGAATGAGCAGTTCTTC. Translated, it gives CASRAGVVNEQFF.

This clone was recorded once. The DNA for the CDR3 is TGTGCCAGCAGCTTAGTCCAGGAGCAGTTCTTC. Amino acid sequence: CASSLVQEQFF. The rearrangement uses TRBV7-6 and TRBJ2-1, with no clear D. V was cut by 1 base and J by 10 bases, with 5 bases left in between. CDR1 SGHVS and CDR2 FNYEAQ come from the germline V gene. The CDR3 runs 11 residues.

The chain uses TRBV5-1 and TRBJ2-2, with D perhaps matching TRBD2 (6 bases). The V end was cut by 4 bases, the J end by 6 bases, with 22 bases between. Per germline, CDR1 SGHRS and CDR2 YFSETQ. The CDR3 has 17 residues. Here the CDR3 DNA reads TGCGCCAGCAGCCCCAAGAGTGGGACTGAATCCGCCGGGGAGCTGTTTTTT. Its translation is CASSPKSGTESAGELFF.

The V gene is TRBV10-2, the J gene TRBJ2-2; no clear D gene. Germline values: CDR1 WSHSY, CDR2 SAAADI. There are 13 residues in the CDR3. With 6 bases removed from V and 4 bases from J, the gap between germline ends came to 9 bases. CDR3 coding DNA: TGCGCCAGCAGCGGTGTTAGCACCGGGGAGCTGTTTTTT. It encodes CASSGVSTGELFF.

This clone was recorded only once. V is TRBV5-1 and J is TRBJ2-3; D is perhaps TRBD1 (5 bases). Germline V gives CDR1 SGHRS, CDR2 YFSETQ. Trimming removed 6 bases at V and 1 base at J, with 9 bases between. The CDR3 runs to 13 residues. CDR3 in amino acids: CASTTTGTDTQYF. The CDR3 DNA sequence: TGCGCCAGCACGACGACAGGCACAGATACGCAGTATTTT.

The rearrangement uses TRBV29-1 and TRBJ2-7; 9 bases align to TRBD1. The CDR3 contains 13 residues. The germline gives CDR1 SQVTM, CDR2 ANQGSEA. V lost 4 bases to trimming and J lost 3 bases; unmatched junction nucleotides: 4. CDR3 coding DNA: TGCAGCGTTGTCCGGGACAGGGACTACGAGCAGTACTTC. Translation: CSVVRDRDYEQYF.